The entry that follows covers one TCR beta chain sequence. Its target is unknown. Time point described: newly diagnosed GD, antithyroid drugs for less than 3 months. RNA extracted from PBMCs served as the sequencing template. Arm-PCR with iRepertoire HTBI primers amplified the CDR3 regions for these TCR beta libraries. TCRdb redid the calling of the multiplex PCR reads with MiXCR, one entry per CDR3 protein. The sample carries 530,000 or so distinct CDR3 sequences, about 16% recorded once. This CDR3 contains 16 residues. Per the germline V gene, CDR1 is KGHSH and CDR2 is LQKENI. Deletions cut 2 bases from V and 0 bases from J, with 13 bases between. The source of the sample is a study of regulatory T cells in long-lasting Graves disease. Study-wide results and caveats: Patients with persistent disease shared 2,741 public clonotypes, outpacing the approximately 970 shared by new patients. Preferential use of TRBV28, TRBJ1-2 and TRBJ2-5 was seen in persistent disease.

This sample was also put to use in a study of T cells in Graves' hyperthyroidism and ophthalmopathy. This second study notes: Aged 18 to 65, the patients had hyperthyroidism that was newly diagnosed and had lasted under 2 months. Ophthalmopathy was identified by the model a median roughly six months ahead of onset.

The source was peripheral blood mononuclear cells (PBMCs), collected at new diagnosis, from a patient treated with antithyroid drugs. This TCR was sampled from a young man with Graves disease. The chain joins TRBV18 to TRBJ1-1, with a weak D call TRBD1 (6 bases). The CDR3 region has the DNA TGTGCCAGCTCACCAGTTCCAGGGGCTATGAACACTGAAGCTTTCTTT. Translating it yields CASSPVPGAMNTEAFF.